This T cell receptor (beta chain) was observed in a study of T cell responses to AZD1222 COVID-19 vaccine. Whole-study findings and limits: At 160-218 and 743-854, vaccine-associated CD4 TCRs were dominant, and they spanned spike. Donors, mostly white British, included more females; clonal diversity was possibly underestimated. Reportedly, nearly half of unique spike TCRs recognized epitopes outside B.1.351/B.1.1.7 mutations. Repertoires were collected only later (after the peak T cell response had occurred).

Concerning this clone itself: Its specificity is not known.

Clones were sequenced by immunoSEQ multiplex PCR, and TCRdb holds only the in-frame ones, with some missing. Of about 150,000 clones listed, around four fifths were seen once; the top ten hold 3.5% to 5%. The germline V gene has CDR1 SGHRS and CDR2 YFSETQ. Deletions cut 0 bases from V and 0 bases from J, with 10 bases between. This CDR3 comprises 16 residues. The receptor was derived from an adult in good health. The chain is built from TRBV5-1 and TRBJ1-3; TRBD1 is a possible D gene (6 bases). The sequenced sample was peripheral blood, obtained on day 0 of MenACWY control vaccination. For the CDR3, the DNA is TGCGCCAGCAGCTTGGGTTGGACAGTCTCTGGAAACACCATATATTTT. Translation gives CASSLGWTVSGNTIYF.